A single sample is the source of the 13 T cell receptor beta chains below, sequenced in a study of T cells in Graves' hyperthyroidism and ophthalmopathy. Amplified TCR beta CDR3 regions derived from RNA transcripts. HTBI primers were employed in a first-round RT-PCR of the TCR CDR3. From the multiplex PCR reads, TCRdb called clonotypes with MiXCR, one entry per CDR3 protein. The sample yields some 270,000 distinct CDR3 sequences, roughly 15% seen once. Sequenced input: blood. Receptors originate from a woman between 40 and 55 years old with Graves' hyperthyroidism.

This clonotype was seen many times. CDR3 protein: CASSFNSYEQYF. CDR3 sequence (DNA): TGTGCCAGCAGTTTTAATTCCTACGAGCAGTACTTC. The J gene is TRBJ2-7, the V gene TRBV28; no definite D call. The V gene lost 3 bases and the J gene lost 1 base, with 4 bases spanning the gap. Germline values: CDR1 MDHEN, CDR2 SYDVKM. The CDR3 sequence is 12 residues long.

This clonotype was counted many times. This chain links TRBV6-2 or TRBV6-3 with TRBJ2-3; 13 positions match TRBD2. Germline V lookup: CDR1 MNHEY, CDR2 SVGEGT. Trimming at V came to 6 bases and at J to 4 bases, leaving 4 bases not matched to a gene. The CDR3 loop spans 15 amino acids. The CDR3 bases are TGTGCCAGCAGATCACTAGCGGGAGGGCCAGATACGCAGTATTTT. Its translation is CASRSLAGGPDTQYF.

This clonotype was observed many times. The chain carries TRBV20-1 and TRBJ2-7, with TRBD2 identical over 8 bases. Per the germline V gene, CDR1 is DFQATT and CDR2 is SNEGSKA (reference sequence). CDR3 length: 14 amino acids. Germline trimming cut 5 bases from V and 7 bases from J; bases unmatched to any gene: 13. The CDR3 reads CSAGSGRAAGEQYF. The CDR3 bases are TGCAGTGCTGGATCCGGGAGGGCGGCGGGAGAGCAGTACTTC.

This clonotype was counted only a few times. This CDR3 is CASSDTSPISNTEAFF. The CDR3 nucleotides read TGTGCCAGCAGTGATACCAGTCCAATCTCGAACACTGAAGCTTTCTTT. The chain uses TRBV2 and TRBJ1-1, with D uncertain. The V end lost 3 bases, the J end lost 1 base, and 15 bases lay between the germline ends. The CDR3 loop spans 16 amino acids. Germline CDR1 SNHLY, CDR2 FYNNEI.

The V call is TRBV5-6, the J call TRBJ2-1; D gene unclear. V dropped 6 bases and J dropped 4 bases, with 17 bases sitting between them. The CDR3 is made up of 15 amino acids. Germline-derived CDR1 and CDR2 are SGHDT and YYEEEE. In DNA, the CDR3 is TGTGCCAGCACCCCTGTGTTCGGGCTTTACAATGAGCAGTTCTTC. It codes for CASTPVFGLYNEQFF. Based on the CDR3 plus reference TRBV5-6 and TRBJ2-1, the full variable domain is DAGVTQSPTHLIKTRGQQVTLRCSPKSGHDTVSWYQQALGQGPQFIFQYYEEEERQRGNFPDRFSGHQFPNYSSELNVNALLLGDSALYLCASTPVFGLYNEQFFGPGTRLTVL.

In this sample, this clonotype turned up many times. This chain connects TRBV3-1 to TRBJ2-7, with 10 bases fitting TRBD1. The CDR3 consists of 16 residues. Germline V gene lookup returns CDR1 LGHDT and CDR2 YNNKEL (reference sequence). J lost 1 base, V lost 3 bases, and 6 bases had no gene match. The CDR3 DNA follows: TGTGCCAGCAGCCAGTATCCGGGACAGGGGTCCTACGAGCAGTACTTC. Its translation is CASSQYPGQGSYEQYF.

This clonotype has at least ten counts. The chain employs TRBV2 and TRBJ2-7, with TRBD1 identical over 8 bases. Per germline, CDR1 SNHLY and CDR2 FYNNEI. J gave up 0 bases and V 5 bases, and 30 bases lay outside the gene matches. The length of the CDR3 is 23 residues. DNA of the CDR3: TGTGCCAGCAGTCTGATGGACAGGGACAAGCAGCGATTCCAACGAAGCAGCTCCTACGAGCAGTACTTC. It is translated as CASSLMDRDKQRFQRSSSYEQYF.

The rearrangement uses TRBV10-3 and TRBJ1-4; D is ambiguous. The CDR3 spans 14 residues. CDR1 is ENHRY and CDR2 is SYGVKD in the germline V gene. Trimming cost V 8 bases and J 7 bases, with 17 bases left between them. CDR3 in amino acids: CAIRGGPASEKLFF. CDR3 bases: TGTGCCATCCGGGGAGGGCCTGCGAGTGAAAAACTGTTTTTT.

Ten or more counts support this clonotype. This chain connects TRBV7-9 to TRBJ2-5; 8 bases line up with TRBD1. This CDR3 is built from 13 residues. Trimming cost V 8 bases and J 2 bases; bases outside gene matches: 4. Per germline, CDR1 SEHNR and CDR2 FQNEAQ (reference sequence). CDR3 nucleotides: TGTGCCAGCGAAGACAGGGGACAAGAGACCCAGTACTTC. Translation: CASEDRGQETQYF.

The V and J genes are TRBV5-1 and TRBJ2-7; no clear D gene. The length of the CDR3 is 12 residues. Germline CDR1 SGHRS, CDR2 YFSETQ. Trimming removed 4 bases from V and 4 bases from J, with 9 bases in between. CDR3 sequence (DNA): TGCGCCAGCAGCCGATCTCGATACGAGCAGTACTTC. This gives the protein CASSRSRYEQYF.

This clonotype occurred many times. The rearrangement joins TRBV6-1 to TRBJ2-3; tentative D call: TRBD1 (5 bases). The CDR3 loop spans 13 amino acids. Germline V gene data show CDR1 as MNHNS and CDR2 as SASEGT. V shed 4 bases and J shed 3 bases, with 8 bases lying between them. As DNA, the CDR3 is TGTGCCAGCAGTGCCAGGGTTACAGATACGCAGTATTTT. This gives the protein CASSARVTDTQYF.

The chain has TRBV7-2 and TRBJ2-7, with 7 bases fitting TRBD2. CDR1 is SGHTA and CDR2 is FQGNSA in the germline V gene. The CDR3 has 15 residues. With 1 base clipped from V and 2 bases from J, the junction kept 5 bases outside the gene matches. The CDR3 DNA reads TGTGCCAGCAGCTTAGGTATGGCGGGGGCCTACGAGCAGTACTTC. This translates into CASSLGMAGAYEQYF. The whole variable domain, filled in from reference TRBV7-2 and TRBJ2-7, reads GAGVSQSPSNKVTEKGKDVELRCDPISGHTALYWYRQSLGQGLEFLIYFQGNSAPDKSGLPSDRFSAERTGGSVSTLTIQRTQQEDSAVYLCASSLGMAGAYEQYFGPGTRLTVT.

This chain uses TRBV28 with TRBJ2-6; perhaps TRBD1 as D (5 bases). V lost 10 bases and J lost 0, with 13 bases in between. CDR3 length: 15 amino acids. Germline V gene data show CDR1 as MDHEN and CDR2 as SYDVKM. CDR3 nucleotides: TGTGCCACCCAGGGTGCTGACTCTGGGGCCAACGTCCTGACTTTC. Translated, it gives CATQGADSGANVLTF.